A selection of T cell receptor beta chains follows, all from one sample in a study of identical twins. TCRdb re-analysed the 5' RACE reads in MiXCR, keeping a single row per CDR3 protein. The table records 550,000 to 700,000 distinct CDR3 sequences, approximately 9.6% of them present only once. This sample also appeared in a second study, on yellow fever vaccine responses in identical twins.

Sequenced material: PBMCs. Receptor source: a woman younger than 35 in good health. Each CDR3 is given with its conserved first and last residue. A D gene is named only where the DNA matches it firmly. The listing skips clone size in some rows; elsewhere it reads once, few, many or a size class.

.,TRBV7-9,.,TRBJ1-1,TGTGCCTCCAGCCTGGGGGGCGTTACGCCTGAAGCTTTCTTT,CASSLGGVTPEAFF
few,TRBV12-3/TRBV12-4,TRBD2,TRBJ2-3,TGTGCCAGCAGTTTAGCGCTGAGCGGGGGCACAGATACGCAGTATTTT,CASSLALSGGTDTQYF
few,TRBV7-6,.,TRBJ2-7,TGTGCCAGCAGCTTATTGGACTGGCGTGAGCAGTACTTC,CASSLLDWREQYF
few,TRBV7-2,TRBD1,TRBJ1-4,TGTGCCAGCAGCTTTGAAGGACAGGGCTATGAAAAACTGTTTTTT,CASSFEGQGYEKLFF
many,TRBV4-1,TRBD2,TRBJ2-7,TGCGCCAGCAGCCAAGGTGGACTAGCGGGCCCCTACGAGCAGTACTTC,CASSQGGLAGPYEQYF
.,TRBV29-1,.,TRBJ2-1,TGCAGCGTTGAAGATTTGGGCGAGTACAATGAGCAGTTCTTC,CSVEDLGEYNEQFF
many,TRBV20-1,TRBD2,TRBJ2-5,TGCAGTGCTAGGTCCCTAGCGGGGCTACAAGAGACCCAGTACTTC,CSARSLAGLQETQYF
.,TRBV27,.,TRBJ1-2,TGTGCCAGCAGTTTACAACCCCCCGTGGGGGAATTAACAGGCTACACCTTC,CASSLQPPVGELTGYTF
many,TRBV11-2,TRBD2,TRBJ2-1,TGTGCCAGCAGCTTAGTTTACATGGGACTAGCGGGAAACAATGAGCAGTTCTTC,CASSLVYMGLAGNNEQFF
few,TRBV20-1,TRBD1,TRBJ2-2,TGCAGTGCTAGAGTTCGAACCCCGGACAGGGGAGACACCGGGGAGCTGTTTTTT,CSARVRTPDRGDTGELFF
.,TRBV30,.,TRBJ1-1,TGTGCCTGGGTGGCAGGCGCCAATGAAGCTTTCTTT,CAWVAGANEAFF
.,TRBV12-2,.,TRBJ2-5,TGTGCAAGTCGCTTAGCGCCCTTTAGCGGAGGAGAGACCCAGTACTTC,CASRLAPFSGGETQYF
many,TRBV7-9,.,TRBJ2-1,TGTGCCAGCAGCTTACTGGCAGAGAACAATGAGCAGTTCTTC,CASSLLAENNEQFF
.,TRBV10-2,.,TRBJ2-7,TGCGCCAGCAGCGTACCGGGAACTTACTACGAGCAGTACTTC,CASSVPGTYYEQYF
few,TRBV11-2,TRBD2,TRBJ2-7,TGTGCCAGCAGCCCAAAAGCGGGAGGGCCCTACGAGCAGTACTTC,CASSPKAGGPYEQYF
many,TRBV29-1,TRBD2,TRBJ2-2,TGCAGCACATCTCTGACTAGCGGGGACACCGGGGAGCTGTTTTTT,CSTSLTSGDTGELFF